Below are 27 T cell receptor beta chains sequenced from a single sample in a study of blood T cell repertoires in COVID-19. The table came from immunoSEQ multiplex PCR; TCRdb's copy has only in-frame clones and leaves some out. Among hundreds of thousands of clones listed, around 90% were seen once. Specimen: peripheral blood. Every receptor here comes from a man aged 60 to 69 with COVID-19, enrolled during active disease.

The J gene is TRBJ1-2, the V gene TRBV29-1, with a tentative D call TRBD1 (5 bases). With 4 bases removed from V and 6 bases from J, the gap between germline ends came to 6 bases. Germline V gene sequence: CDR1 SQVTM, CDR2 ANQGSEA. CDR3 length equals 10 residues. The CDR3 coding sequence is TGCAGCGTTGGGGGCCATGGCTACACCTTC. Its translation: CSVGGHGYTF. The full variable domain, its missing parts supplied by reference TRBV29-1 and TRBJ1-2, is SAVISQKPSRDICQRGTSLTIQCQVDSQVTMMFWYRQQPGQSLTLIATANQGSEATYESGFVIDKFPISRPNLTFSTLTVSNMSPEDSSIYLCSVGGHGYTFGSGTRLTVV.

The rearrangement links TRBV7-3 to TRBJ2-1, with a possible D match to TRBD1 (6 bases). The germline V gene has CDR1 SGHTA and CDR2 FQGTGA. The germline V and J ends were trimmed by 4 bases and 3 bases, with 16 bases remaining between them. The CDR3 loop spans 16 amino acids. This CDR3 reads CASSSQGRNGYNEQFF. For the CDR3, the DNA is TGTGCCAGCAGCTCTCAGGGGCGAAACGGCTACAATGAGCAGTTCTTC. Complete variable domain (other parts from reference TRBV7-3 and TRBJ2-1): GAGVSQTPSNKVTEKGKYVELRCDPISGHTALYWYRQSLGQGPEFLIYFQGTGAADDSGLPNDRFFAVRPEGSVSTLKIQRTERGDSAVYLCASSSQGRNGYNEQFFGPGTRLTVL.

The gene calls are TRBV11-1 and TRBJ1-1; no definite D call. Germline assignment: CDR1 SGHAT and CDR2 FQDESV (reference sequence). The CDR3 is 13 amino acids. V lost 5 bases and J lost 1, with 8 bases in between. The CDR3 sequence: CASSPGANTEAFF. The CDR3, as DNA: TGTGCCAGCAGCCCCGGAGCGAACACTGAAGCTTTCTTT. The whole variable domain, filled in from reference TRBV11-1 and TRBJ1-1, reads EAEVAQSPRYKITEKSQAVAFWCDPISGHATLYWYRQILGQGPELLVQFQDESVVDDSQLPKDRFSAERLKGVDSTLKIQPAELGDSAMYLCASSPGANTEAFFGQGTRLTVV.

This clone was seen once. The CDR3 loop reads CAGGSGQYGYTF. In DNA, the CDR3 is TGTGCCGGGGGCTCCGGGCAGTATGGCTACACCTTC. J is TRBJ1-2 and V is TRBV30; possibly TRBD1 for D (6 bases). Trimming pared 8 bases from V and 5 bases from J, leaving 15 bases between. The CDR3 runs 12 residues. Germline CDR1 is GTSNPN and CDR2 is SVGIG (reference sequence).

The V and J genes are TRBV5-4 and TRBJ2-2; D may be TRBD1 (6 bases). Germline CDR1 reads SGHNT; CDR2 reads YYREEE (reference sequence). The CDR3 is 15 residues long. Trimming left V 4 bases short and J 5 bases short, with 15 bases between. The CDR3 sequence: CASSAAGAGTGELFF. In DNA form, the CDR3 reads TGTGCCAGCAGCGCCGCAGGGGCAGGAACCGGGGAGCTGTTTTTT.

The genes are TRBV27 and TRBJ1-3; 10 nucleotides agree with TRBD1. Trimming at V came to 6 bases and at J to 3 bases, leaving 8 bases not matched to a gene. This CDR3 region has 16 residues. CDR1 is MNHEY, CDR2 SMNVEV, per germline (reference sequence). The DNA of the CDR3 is TGTGCCAGCAGGCTGACCGGGACAGGGGATGGAAACACCATATATTTT. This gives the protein CASRLTGTGDGNTIYF.

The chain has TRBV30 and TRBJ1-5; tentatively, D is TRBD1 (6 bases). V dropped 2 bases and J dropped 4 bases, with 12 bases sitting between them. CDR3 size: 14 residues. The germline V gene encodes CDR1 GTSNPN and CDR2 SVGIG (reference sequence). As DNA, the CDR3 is TGTGCCTGGAGTAAACAGGGAGGGAATCAGCCCCAGCATTTT. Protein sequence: CAWSKQGGNQPQHF. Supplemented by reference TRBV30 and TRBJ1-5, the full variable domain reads SQTIHQWPATLVQPVGSPLSLECTVEGTSNPNLYWYRQAAGRGLQLLFYSVGIGQISSEVPQNLSASRPQDRQFILSSKKLLLSDSGFYLCAWSKQGGNQPQHFGDGTRLSIL.

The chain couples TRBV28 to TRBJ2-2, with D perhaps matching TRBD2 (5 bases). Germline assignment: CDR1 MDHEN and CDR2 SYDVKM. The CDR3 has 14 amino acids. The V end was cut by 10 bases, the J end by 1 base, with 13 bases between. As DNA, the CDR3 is TGTGCCATCGGTGGACGGGAGAACACCGGGGAGCTGTTTTTT. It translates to CAIGGRENTGELFF.

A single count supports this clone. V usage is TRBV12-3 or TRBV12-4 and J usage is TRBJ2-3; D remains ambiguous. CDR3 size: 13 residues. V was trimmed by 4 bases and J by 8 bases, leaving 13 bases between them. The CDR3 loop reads CASSSQRTGTQYF. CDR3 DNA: TGTGCCAGCAGTTCCCAACGAACGGGTACGCAGTATTTT.

The CDR3 coding sequence is TGTGCCAGCAGCCAGGGCGGACTAGCGGGGGGGCAAAACATTCAGTACTTC. Amino acid sequence: CASSQGGLAGGQNIQYF. The gene calls are TRBV3-1 (or the pseudogene TRBV3-2) and TRBJ2-4, with 15 nucleotides matching TRBD2. CDR3 size: 17 residues. Trimming at V came to 3 bases and at J to 5 bases, leaving 5 bases not matched to a gene. CDR1 LGHDT and CDR2 YNNKEL come from the germline V gene (reference sequence).

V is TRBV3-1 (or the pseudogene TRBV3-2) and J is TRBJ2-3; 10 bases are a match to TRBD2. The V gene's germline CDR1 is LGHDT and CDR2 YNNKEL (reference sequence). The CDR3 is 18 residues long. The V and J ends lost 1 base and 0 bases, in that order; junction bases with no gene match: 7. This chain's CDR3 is CASSQGLGLADSTDTQYF. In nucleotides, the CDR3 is TGTGCCAGCAGCCAAGGACTTGGACTAGCGGACAGCACAGATACGCAGTATTTT.

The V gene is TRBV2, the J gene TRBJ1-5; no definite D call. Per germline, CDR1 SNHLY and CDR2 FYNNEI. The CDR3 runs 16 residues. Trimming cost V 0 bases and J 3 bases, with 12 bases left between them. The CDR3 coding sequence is TGTGCCAGCAGTGAAGCGGGCCGGCACATCAATCAGCCCCAGCATTTT. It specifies CASSEAGRHINQPQHF.

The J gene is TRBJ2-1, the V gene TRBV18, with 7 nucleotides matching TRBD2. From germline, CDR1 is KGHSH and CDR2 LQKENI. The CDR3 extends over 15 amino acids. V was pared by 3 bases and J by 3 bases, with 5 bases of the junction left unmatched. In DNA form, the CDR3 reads TGTGCCAGCTCACCCAAAGCGGGGATCTACAATGAGCAGTTCTTC. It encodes CASSPKAGIYNEQFF.

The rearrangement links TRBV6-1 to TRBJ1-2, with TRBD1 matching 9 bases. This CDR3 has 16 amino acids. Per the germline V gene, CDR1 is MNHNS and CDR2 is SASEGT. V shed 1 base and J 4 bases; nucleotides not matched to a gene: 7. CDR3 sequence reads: CASSEGGTGIVYGYTF. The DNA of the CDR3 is TGTGCCAGCAGTGAAGGGGGGACAGGGATTGTCTATGGCTACACCTTC.

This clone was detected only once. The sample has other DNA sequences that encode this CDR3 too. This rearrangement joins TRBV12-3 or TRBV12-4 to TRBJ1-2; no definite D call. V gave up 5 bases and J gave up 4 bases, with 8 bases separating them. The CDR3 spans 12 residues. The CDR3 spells CASSPGGYGYTF. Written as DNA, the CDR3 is TGTGCCAGCAGTCCCGGCGGCTATGGCTACACCTTC.

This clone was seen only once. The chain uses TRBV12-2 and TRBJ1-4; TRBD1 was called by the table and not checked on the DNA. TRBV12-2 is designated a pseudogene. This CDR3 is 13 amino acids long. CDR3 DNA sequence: TGTGCAAGTCGCCGTCGGACAGGGCGGGATGGGTTTTTT. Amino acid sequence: CASRRRTGRDGFF.

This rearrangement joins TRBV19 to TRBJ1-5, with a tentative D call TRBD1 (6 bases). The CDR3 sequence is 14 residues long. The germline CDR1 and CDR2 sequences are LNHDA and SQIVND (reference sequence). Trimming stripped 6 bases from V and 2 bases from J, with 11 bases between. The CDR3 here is CASSGTTGNQPQHF. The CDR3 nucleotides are TGTGCCAGTAGCGGGACAACGGGCAATCAGCCCCAGCATTTT.

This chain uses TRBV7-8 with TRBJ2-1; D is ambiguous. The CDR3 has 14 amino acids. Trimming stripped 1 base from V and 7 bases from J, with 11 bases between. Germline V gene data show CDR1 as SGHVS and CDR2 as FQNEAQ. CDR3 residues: CASSLVETQNEQFF. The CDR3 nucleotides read TGTGCCAGCAGCTTAGTTGAGACTCAAAATGAGCAGTTCTTC.

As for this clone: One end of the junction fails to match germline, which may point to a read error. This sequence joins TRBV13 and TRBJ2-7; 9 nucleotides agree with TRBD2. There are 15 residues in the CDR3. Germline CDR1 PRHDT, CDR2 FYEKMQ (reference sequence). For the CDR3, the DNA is TGTGCCAGCAGCGTAGGAGCGGGGGGCCTAGGTGAGCAGTACTTC. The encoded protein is CASSVGAGGLGEQYF.

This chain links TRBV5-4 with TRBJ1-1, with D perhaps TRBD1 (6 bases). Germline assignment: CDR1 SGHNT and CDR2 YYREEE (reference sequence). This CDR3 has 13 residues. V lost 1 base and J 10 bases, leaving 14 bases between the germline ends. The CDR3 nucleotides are TGTGCCAGCAGCTTGCGGACAGCTGGTGGAGCTTTCTTT. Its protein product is CASSLRTAGGAFF.

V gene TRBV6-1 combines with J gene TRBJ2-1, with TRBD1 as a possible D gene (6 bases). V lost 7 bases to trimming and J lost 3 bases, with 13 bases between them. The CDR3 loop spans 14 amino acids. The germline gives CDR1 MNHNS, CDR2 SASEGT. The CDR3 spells CASMGRGDYNEQFF. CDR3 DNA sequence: TGTGCCAGCATGGGCAGGGGCGACTACAATGAGCAGTTCTTC.

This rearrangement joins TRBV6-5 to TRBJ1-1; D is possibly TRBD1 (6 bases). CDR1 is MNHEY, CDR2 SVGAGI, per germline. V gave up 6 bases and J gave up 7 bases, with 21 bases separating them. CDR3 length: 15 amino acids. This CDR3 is CASSLILPGQVEAFF. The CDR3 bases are TGTGCCAGCAGCCTTATTCTTCCGGGACAAGTTGAAGCTTTCTTT.

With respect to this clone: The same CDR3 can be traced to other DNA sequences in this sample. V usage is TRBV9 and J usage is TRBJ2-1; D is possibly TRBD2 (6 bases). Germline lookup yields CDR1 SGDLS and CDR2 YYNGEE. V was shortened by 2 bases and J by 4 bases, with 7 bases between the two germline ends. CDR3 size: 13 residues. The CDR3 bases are TGTGCCAGCAGCGTTGGGACTTACAATGAGCAGTTCTTC. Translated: CASSVGTYNEQFF.

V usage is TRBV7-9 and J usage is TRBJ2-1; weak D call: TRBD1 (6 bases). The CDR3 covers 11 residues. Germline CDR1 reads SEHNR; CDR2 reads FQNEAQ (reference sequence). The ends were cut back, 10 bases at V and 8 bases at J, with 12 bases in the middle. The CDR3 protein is CATGATYEQFF. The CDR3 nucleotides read TGTGCCACAGGGGCCACCTATGAGCAGTTCTTC. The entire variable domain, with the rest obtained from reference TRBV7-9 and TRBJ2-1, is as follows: DTGVSQNPRHKITKRGQNVTFRCDPISEHNRLYWYRQTLGQGPEFLTYFQNEAQLEKSRLLSDRFSAERPKGSFSTLEIQRTEQGDSAMYLCATGATYEQFFGPGTRLTVL.

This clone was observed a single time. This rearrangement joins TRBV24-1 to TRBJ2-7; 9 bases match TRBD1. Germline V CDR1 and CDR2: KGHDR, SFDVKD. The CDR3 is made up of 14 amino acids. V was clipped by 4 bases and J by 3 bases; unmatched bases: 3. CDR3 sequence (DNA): TGTGCCACCAGTGACCCGGGACAGGGCTACGAGCAGTACTTC. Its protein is CATSDPGQGYEQYF.

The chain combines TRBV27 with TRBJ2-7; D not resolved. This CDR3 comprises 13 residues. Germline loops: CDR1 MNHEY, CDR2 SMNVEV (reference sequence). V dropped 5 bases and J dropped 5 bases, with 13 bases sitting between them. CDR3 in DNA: TGTGCCAGCAGTCCCTCCGGTCTCAACGAGCAGTACTTC. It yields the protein CASSPSGLNEQYF.

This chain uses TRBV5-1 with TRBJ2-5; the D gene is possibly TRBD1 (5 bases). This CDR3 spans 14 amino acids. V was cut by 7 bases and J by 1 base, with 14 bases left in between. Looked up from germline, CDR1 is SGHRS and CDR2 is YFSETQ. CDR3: CASGHKAPQETQYF. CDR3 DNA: TGCGCCAGCGGACACAAGGCCCCCCAAGAGACCCAGTACTTC.